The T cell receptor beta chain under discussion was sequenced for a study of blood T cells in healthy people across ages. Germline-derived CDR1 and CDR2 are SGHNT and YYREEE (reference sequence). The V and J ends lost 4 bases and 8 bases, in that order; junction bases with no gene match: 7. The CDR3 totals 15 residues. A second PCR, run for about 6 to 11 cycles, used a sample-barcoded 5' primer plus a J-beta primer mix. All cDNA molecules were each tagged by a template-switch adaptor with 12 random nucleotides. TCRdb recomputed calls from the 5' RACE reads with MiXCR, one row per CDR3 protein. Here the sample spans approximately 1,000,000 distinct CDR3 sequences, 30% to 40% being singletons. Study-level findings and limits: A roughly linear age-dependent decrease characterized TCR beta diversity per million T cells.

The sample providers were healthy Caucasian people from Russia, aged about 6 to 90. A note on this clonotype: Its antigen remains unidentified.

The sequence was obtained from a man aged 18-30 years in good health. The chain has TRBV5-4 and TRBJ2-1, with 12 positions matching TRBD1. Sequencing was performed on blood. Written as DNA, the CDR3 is TGTGCCAGCAGCCCAGGGACAGGGGGCAAGTATGAGCAGTTCTTC. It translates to CASSPGTGGKYEQFF.